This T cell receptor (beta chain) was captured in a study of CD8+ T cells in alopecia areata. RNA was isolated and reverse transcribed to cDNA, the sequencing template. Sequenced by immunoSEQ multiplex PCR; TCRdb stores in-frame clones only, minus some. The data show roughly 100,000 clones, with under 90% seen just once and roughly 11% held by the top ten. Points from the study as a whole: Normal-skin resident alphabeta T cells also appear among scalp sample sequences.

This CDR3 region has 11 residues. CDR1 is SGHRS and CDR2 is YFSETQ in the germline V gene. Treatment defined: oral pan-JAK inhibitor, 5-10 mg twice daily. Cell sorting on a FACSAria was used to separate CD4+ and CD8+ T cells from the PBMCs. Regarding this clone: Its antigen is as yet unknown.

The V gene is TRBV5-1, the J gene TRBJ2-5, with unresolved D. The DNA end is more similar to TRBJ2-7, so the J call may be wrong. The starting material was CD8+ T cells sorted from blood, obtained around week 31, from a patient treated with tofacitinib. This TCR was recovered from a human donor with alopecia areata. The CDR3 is CASSLDHEQYF. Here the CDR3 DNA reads TGCGCCAGCAGCTTGGACCACGAGCAGTACTTC.